The T cell receptor beta chain described here comes from a study of persistence of HIV-infected CD4 T cells. Worth noting for this clone: Antigen: not known.

V shed 3 bases and J shed 3 bases, with 17 bases lying between them. Germline-derived CDR1 and CDR2 are SGHTA and FQGNSA. This CDR3 is built from 17 residues. The libraries were made with immunoSEQ version 4 in survey mode. Some clones are missing from TCRdb's copy, which holds only in-frame ones; the method was immunoSEQ multiplex PCR. The repertoire consists of 40,000 to 45,000 clones, with approximately 90% occurring once and the leading ten covering less than 2%. Findings and limits, study-wide: TCR oligoclonality correlated with proviral oligoclonality in the same sorted populations. The rare CMV-responding cells with HIV-1 proviruses were not separately TCR-sequenced. TCRbeta richness was lower in CMV- and Gag-responding cells than in anti-CD3/anti-CD28-responding cells.

Nonspecific anti-CD3/anti-CD28 bead stimulation represents the broad CD4+ T cell repertoire. CD4+ T cells upregulating both CD40 ligand and CD69 were sorted as responding cells. Donors had CD4+ T cell counts above 400 cells/uL and were CMV-seropositive. The sequencing here drew on CD4+ T cells sorted from PBMCs after roughly 18-hour stimulation, taken from a patient who received antiretroviral therapy. The TCR originated in an adult man with HIV who was CMV-seropositive. This rearrangement joins TRBV7-2 to TRBJ1-4; D is undetermined. CDR3 sequence reads: CASSFPPGGRANEKLFF. As DNA, the CDR3 is TGTGCCAGCAGCTTCCCGCCGGGAGGCCGCGCTAATGAAAAACTGTTTTTT.